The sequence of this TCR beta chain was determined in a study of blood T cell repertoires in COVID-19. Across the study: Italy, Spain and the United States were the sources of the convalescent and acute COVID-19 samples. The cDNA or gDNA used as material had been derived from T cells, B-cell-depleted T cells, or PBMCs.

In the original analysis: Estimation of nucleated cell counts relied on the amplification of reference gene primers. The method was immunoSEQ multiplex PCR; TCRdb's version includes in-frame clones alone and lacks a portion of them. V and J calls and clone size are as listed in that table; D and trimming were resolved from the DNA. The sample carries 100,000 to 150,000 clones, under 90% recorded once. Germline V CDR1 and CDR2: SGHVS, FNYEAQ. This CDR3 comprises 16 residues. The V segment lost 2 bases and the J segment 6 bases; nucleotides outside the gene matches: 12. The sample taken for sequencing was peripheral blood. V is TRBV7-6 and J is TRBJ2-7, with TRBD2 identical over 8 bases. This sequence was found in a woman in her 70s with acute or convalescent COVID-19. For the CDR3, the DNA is TGTGCCAGCAGCTTATCCTCGTCCGGGACTAGTGGCGAGCAGTACTTC. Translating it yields CASSLSSSGTSGEQYF.